This paragraph reports one TCR beta chain. The antigen remains unidentified. The assay was immunoSEQ multiplex PCR, and TCRdb's table has in-frame clones only and misses some. This sample has 120,000 or so clones; about 79% occur once, and the top ten carry about 25%. The V segment lost 4 bases and the J segment 4 bases; nucleotides outside the gene matches: 10. CDR1 is KGHDR, CDR2 SFDVKD, per germline. The CDR3 is 16 amino acids. The sample comes from a study of T cell responses to AZD1222 COVID-19 vaccine. Findings of the study overall: Repertoire sampling occurred only after the peak T cell response. Seropositive at baseline were only a handful of AZD1222 recipients. Variant regions that are unmutated are reportedly the target of nearly half of spike-specific TCRs.

The J gene is TRBJ1-2, the V gene TRBV24-1, with 8 bases that match TRBD1. The sequences come from peripheral blood, collected 28 days after the second AZD1222 dose. The origin of this receptor is an adult who received the AZD1222 COVID-19 vaccine. The CDR3 loop reads CATSEGRGRDTYGYTF. The CDR3 nucleotides are TGTGCCACCAGTGAGGGCAGGGGGCGAGACACCTATGGCTACACCTTC.